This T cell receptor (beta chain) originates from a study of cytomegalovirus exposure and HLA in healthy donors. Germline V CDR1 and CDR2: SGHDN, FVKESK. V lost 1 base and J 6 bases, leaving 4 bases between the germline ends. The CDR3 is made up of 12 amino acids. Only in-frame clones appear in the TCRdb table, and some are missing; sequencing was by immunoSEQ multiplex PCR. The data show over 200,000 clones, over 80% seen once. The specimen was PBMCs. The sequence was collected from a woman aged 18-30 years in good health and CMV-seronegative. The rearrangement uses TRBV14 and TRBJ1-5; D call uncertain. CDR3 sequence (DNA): TGTGCCAGCAGCCAAGGCCTTCAGCCCCAGCATTTT. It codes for CASSQGLQPQHF.